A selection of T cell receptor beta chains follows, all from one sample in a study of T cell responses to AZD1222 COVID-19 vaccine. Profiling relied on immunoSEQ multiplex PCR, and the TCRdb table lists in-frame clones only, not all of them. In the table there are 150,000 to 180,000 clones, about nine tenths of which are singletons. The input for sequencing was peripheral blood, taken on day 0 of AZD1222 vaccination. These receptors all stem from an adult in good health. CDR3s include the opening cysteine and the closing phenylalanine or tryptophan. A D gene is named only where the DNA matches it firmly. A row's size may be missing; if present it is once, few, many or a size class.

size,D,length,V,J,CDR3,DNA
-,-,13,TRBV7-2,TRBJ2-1,CASSLLGNNEQFF,TGTGCCAGCAGCCTTTTGGGGAACAATGAGCAGTTCTTC
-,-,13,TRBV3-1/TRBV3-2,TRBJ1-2,CASSQGSNYGYTF,TGTGCCAGCAGCCAAGGTTCTAACTATGGCTACACCTTC
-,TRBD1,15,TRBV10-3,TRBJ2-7,CAINSGTGGSYEQYF,TGTGCCATCAACTCCGGGACAGGGGGTTCCTACGAGCAGTACTTC
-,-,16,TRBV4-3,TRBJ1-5,CASSQDRGNSNQPQHF,TGCGCCAGCAGCCAAGATCGGGGTAATAGCAATCAGCCCCAGCATTTT
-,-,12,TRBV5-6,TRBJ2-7,CASRSGAYEQYF,TGTGCCAGCAGATCGGGGGCCTACGAGCAGTACTTC
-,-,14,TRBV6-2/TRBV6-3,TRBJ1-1,CASSSSARGAEAFF,TGTGCCAGCAGTTCCTCCGCCAGAGGGGCTGAAGCTTTCTTT
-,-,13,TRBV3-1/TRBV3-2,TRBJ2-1,CASSQEGHNEQFF,TGTGCCAGCAGCCAAGAGGGCCACAATGAGCAGTTCTTC
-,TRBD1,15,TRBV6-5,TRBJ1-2,CASSYSPAGGYGYTF,TGTGCCAGCAGTTACTCCCCGGCAGGGGGCTATGGCTACACCTTC
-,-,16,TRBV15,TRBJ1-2,CATSTSKGLTNYGYTF,TGTGCCACCAGCACATCAAAAGGGCTCACTAACTATGGCTACACCTTC
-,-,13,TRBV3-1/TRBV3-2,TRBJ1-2,CASSLDSPYGYTF,TGTGCCAGCAGCCTCGACAGCCCCTATGGCTACACCTTC
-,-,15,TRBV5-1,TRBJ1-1,CASSSSAGMNTEAFF,TGCGCCAGCAGCTCCTCGGCAGGTATGAACACTGAAGCTTTCTTT
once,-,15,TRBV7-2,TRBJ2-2,CASSRGLLNTGELFF,TGTGCCAGCAGCCGGGGACTGCTTAACACCGGGGAGCTGTTTTTT
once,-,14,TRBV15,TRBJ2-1,CATSNGGAYNEQFF,TGTGCCACCAGCAACGGGGGAGCCTACAATGAGCAGTTCTTC
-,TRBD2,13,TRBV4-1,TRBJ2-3,CASRSASGDTQYF,TGCGCCAGCAGATCAGCTAGCGGAGATACGCAGTATTTT
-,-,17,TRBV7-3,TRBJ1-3,CASSLEPRYYSGNTIYF,TGTGCCAGCAGCTTAGAGCCCCGCTACTACTCTGGAAACACCATATATTTT
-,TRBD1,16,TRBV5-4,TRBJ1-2,CASSLGGVTGGNGYTF,TGTGCCAGCAGCTTGGGAGGGGTGACAGGGGGTAATGGCTACACCTTC
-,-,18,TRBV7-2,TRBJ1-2,CASSLMPPGTAEDYGYTF,TGTGCCAGCAGCTTAATGCCGCCGGGGACGGCCGAGGACTATGGCTACACCTTC
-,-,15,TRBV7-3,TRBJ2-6,CASSLGVAGANVLTF,TGTGCCAGCAGCTTAGGGGTTGCTGGGGCCAACGTCCTGACTTTC